This is a list of T cell receptor beta chains from one sample in a study of cytomegalovirus exposure and HLA in healthy donors. Generated by immunoSEQ multiplex PCR, the TCRdb table keeps only in-frame clones and is missing some. This sample yields about 150,000 clones, of which about 82% are seen a single time; nearly 3.5% belongs to the top ten. The sample was PBMCs. The receptors were sampled from a male donor in good health and CMV-seronegative. Both conserved end residues are part of each CDR3. The D gene is left open where the match is weak. For some rows the clone size is stated as once, few or many, or as a class when expanded; others skip it.

TRBV5-1	TRBJ1-2	once	-	TGCGCCAGCAGCACCCAGGGAAATCACTTCTATGGCTACACCTTC	CASSTQGNHFYGYTF
TRBV19	TRBJ1-2	-	-	TGTGCCAGTAGTATTAATCCCGGAGGTCAGGGGAGATACTATGGCTACACCTTC	CASSINPGGQGRYYGYTF
TRBV4-3	TRBJ2-1	-	TRBD2	TGCGCCAGCAGCCAGGGACTAGCGGACAATGAGCAGTTCTTC	CASSQGLADNEQFF
TRBV6-5	TRBJ2-4	-	TRBD1	TGTGCCAGCAGTTACGACAGGGGGTCTACGAACATTCAGTACTTC	CASSYDRGSTNIQYF
TRBV10-3	TRBJ2-7	once	TRBD2	TGTGCCGCGGGACTAGCGGGATCCTACGAGCAGTACTTC	CAAGLAGSYEQYF
TRBV18	TRBJ2-7	-	TRBD1	TGTGCCAGCTCACCAGGACAGGGGAGCAACTACGAGCAGTACTTC	CASSPGQGSNYEQYF
TRBV9	TRBJ2-3	-	TRBD2	TGTGCCAGCAGCGCCACAGCGGGAGGGCGCGTAGATACGCAGTATTTT	CASSATAGGRVDTQYF
TRBV2	TRBJ2-3	-	TRBD2	TGTGCCAGCAGCATAGGGACTAGCGGGGACTTGCCCGATACGCAGTATTTT	CASSIGTSGDLPDTQYF
TRBV11-2	TRBJ2-7	-	TRBD1	TGTGCCAGCAGCAAAAGGAGAGGACAGGGTACCCACGAGCAGTACTTC	CASSKRRGQGTHEQYF
TRBV6-5	TRBJ2-3	-	TRBD1	TGTGCCAGCAGCTCACGGGACAGGGTCACAGATACGCAGTATTTT	CASSSRDRVTDTQYF
TRBV28	TRBJ1-1	once	TRBD1	TGTGCCAGCACGACAGGGGGCTTTCTAGACACTGAAGCTTTCTTT	CASTTGGFLDTEAFF
TRBV7-6	TRBJ1-1	-	-	TGTGCCAGCCGAGAGGCGGGAGGGAGGACTGAAGCTTTCTTT	CASREAGGRTEAFF
TRBV6-5	TRBJ1-1	-	TRBD1	TGTGCCAGCATCGGACAGGGGAACACTGAAGCTTTCTTT	CASIGQGNTEAFF
TRBV6-6	TRBJ1-2	-	-	TGTGCCAGCGGCGAGGTTCCTAACTATGGCTACACCTTC	CASGEVPNYGYTF
TRBV5-1	TRBJ2-1	-	-	TGCGCCAGCAGGGGTAGCGGAACGTACAATGAGCAGTTCTTC	CASRGSGTYNEQFF
TRBV7-9	TRBJ1-4	few	TRBD1	TGTGCCAGCAGCTTAGCACAGGGGAATGATGAAAAACTGTTTTTT	CASSLAQGNDEKLFF
TRBV11-3	TRBJ2-1	few	TRBD1	TGTGCCAGCAGCTTCGAGGGACAGAGGTACAATGAGCAGTTCTTC	CASSFEGQRYNEQFF
TRBV5-6	TRBJ1-2	-	TRBD1	TGTGCCAGCAGCTTGGACAGGGGGCAACGGTATGGCTACACCTTC	CASSLDRGQRYGYTF
TRBV7-2	TRBJ2-7	-	TRBD2	TGTGCCAGCAGCGTTAGCGGGAGCCCCTACGAGCAGTACTTC	CASSVSGSPYEQYF
TRBV7-9	TRBJ2-7	-	TRBD2	TGTGCCAGCAGCTCCTCACTAGCGGGGTACGAGCAGTACTTC	CASSSSLAGYEQYF
TRBV6-9	TRBJ2-7	-	TRBD1	TGTGCCAGCAGTCACCCTCACCCCGGACAGGCGATCTACGAGCAGTACTTC	CASSHPHPGQAIYEQYF
TRBV5-1	TRBJ1-5	once	-	TGCGCCAGCAGCGTGGGACAAGGCAATCAGCCCCAGCATTTT	CASSVGQGNQPQHF
TRBV19	TRBJ2-7	-	-	TGTGCCAGTAGTATTTTTTGGTCAGGGCAGACTTACGAGCAGTACTTC	CASSIFWSGQTYEQYF
TRBV19	TRBJ2-5	once	-	TGTGCCAGTAGTATAGTGGGCCCAGAGACCCAGTACTTC	CASSIVGPETQYF
TRBV2	TRBJ1-5	-	TRBD1	TGTGCCAGCAAGCCCAAGGAGACAGGGACAGTCTATAGCAATCAGCCCCAGCATTTT	CASKPKETGTVYSNQPQHF
TRBV7-9	TRBJ1-4	-	-	TGTGCCAGCAGCTTGGATCAGGGATCGGCTGAAAAACTGTTTTTT	CASSLDQGSAEKLFF
TRBV28	TRBJ2-3	-	TRBD2	TGTGCCAGCAGTTTACGACTGAGCAGCGGGAGGCCCACAGATACGCAGTATTTT	CASSLRLSSGRPTDTQYF
TRBV6-4	TRBJ2-3	-	TRBD2	TGTGCCAGCAGTGAGGTGGCTAGCGGTTTTAGCACAGATACGCAGTATTTT	CASSEVASGFSTDTQYF
TRBV13	TRBJ1-1	-	-	TGTGCCAGCAGCTTTCGGGGAACTGAAGCTTTCTTT	CASSFRGTEAFF
TRBV5-4	TRBJ2-1	-	TRBD1	TGTGCCAGCAGCGGAAGACAGGGAAATGGCAATGAGCAGTTCTTC	CASSGRQGNGNEQFF
TRBV4-2	TRBJ2-7	-	-	TGTGCCAGCAGCCAAGAAGCCAGGGAGGTCTACGAGCAGTACTTC	CASSQEAREVYEQYF
TRBV25-1	TRBJ2-3	-	TRBD1	TGTGCCAGCAGAGGGACAGGCACAGATACGCAGTATTTT	CASRGTGTDTQYF
TRBV5-1	TRBJ2-1	-	TRBD1	TGCGCCAGCAGCTTGTTGACAGGGGGCAGGAATGAGCAGTTCTTC	CASSLLTGGRNEQFF
TRBV6-6	TRBJ2-7	-	-	TGTGCCAGCAGTAGCCGGGGGGCTGCCTACGAGCAGTACTTC	CASSSRGAAYEQYF
TRBV6-6	TRBJ2-5	-	-	TGTGCCAGCAGTTGGAACAGCCAAGAGACCCAGTACTTC	CASSWNSQETQYF
TRBV5-1	TRBJ2-3	few	-	TGCGCCAGCAGCTTGCACACAGATACGCAGTATTTT	CASSLHTDTQYF
TRBV27	TRBJ2-1	few	TRBD2	TGTGCCAGCAAACGACTAGCGGGGCTCTTTGATGAGCAGTTCTTC	CASKRLAGLFDEQFF
TRBV11-2	TRBJ1-4	-	-	TGTGCCAGCAGCTTAATAAAGAAGCATAATGAAAAACTGTTTTTT	CASSLIKKHNEKLFF
TRBV27	TRBJ1-5	-	-	TGTGCCAGCAGTTTCCGACAGTATCAGCCCCAGCATTTT	CASSFRQYQPQHF
TRBV7-6	TRBJ1-1	once	-	TGTGCCAGCTTCTCCGGGGCGGGGGCGAACACTGAAGCTTTCTTT	CASFSGAGANTEAFF
TRBV11-2	TRBJ1-1	-	-	TGTGCCAGCAGCTTTCCGGGAAACACTGAAGCTTTCTTT	CASSFPGNTEAFF
TRBV7-3	TRBJ2-1	-	-	TGTGCCAGCAGCTTTTCCGGCGGAATATACAATGAGCAGTTCTTC	CASSFSGGIYNEQFF
TRBV6-1	TRBJ2-1	-	-	TGTGCCACCACACAGTCCCTGAACAACAATGAGCAGTTCTTC	CATTQSLNNNEQFF
TRBV11-2	TRBJ2-7	-	-	TGTGCCAGCAGCTCCATTTACGAGCAGTACTTC	CASSSIYEQYF
TRBV28	TRBJ2-2	-	-	TGTGCCAGCAGGGACATGAACACCGGGGAGCTGTTTTTT	CASRDMNTGELFF
TRBV4-1	TRBJ1-5	-	TRBD1	TGCGCCAGCAGCCAGGGAGACAGGGGGCTGCAGCCCCAGCATTTT	CASSQGDRGLQPQHF